This T cell receptor (beta chain) is from a study of T cell repertoires in cytomegalovirus infection. Background on the study: Indications of both CMV infection and matching HLA type were provided by public TCR beta signatures.

The germline V gene has CDR1 SGHTA and CDR2 FQGNSA. Trimming left V 3 bases short and J 4 bases short, with 17 bases between. This CDR3 comprises 16 residues. TCRdb reanalysed the reads using MiXCR and keeps one entry per CDR3 protein. The sample yields approximately 250,000 distinct CDR3 sequences, 9.1% seen once. Study-wide findings and caveats: The ex vivo response showed dominance by HLA-C-restricted CMV-specific TCR beta clonotypes. Cumulated frequencies of public TCR beta families served to identify carriers of CMV plus the relevant HLA.

At least ten counts were recorded for this clonotype. Antigen unknown. Sample: PBMCs. The TCR comes from a human donor in good health (CMV status not recorded). Some clones in this sample may be carry-over from other donors' samples. V and J are TRBV7-2 and TRBJ2-3, with D perhaps TRBD2 (6 bases). CDR3 nucleotide sequence: TGTGCCAGCAGCTTTATCGGGAGTGGGAGCGCAGATACGCAGTATTTT. Its translation: CASSFIGSGSADTQYF.